This T cell receptor beta chain is from a study of T cell changes during pregnancy in multiple sclerosis. The CDR3 extends over 16 amino acids. The trim removed 0 bases at V and 7 bases at J, leaving 7 bases unmatched. From germline, CDR1 is SGHAT and CDR2 FQNNGV. Clones were sequenced by immunoSEQ multiplex PCR, and TCRdb holds only the in-frame ones, with some missing. The table includes around 45,000 clones, just under 95% detected once. The sequence was collected from a female donor with multiple sclerosis, enrolled in a pregnancy study. This specimen was CD4+ T cells from peripheral blood mononuclear cells, taken in the third trimester of pregnancy. The V gene is TRBV11-2, the J gene TRBJ2-7; 12 bases agree with TRBD2. This CDR3 is CASSLEGLAGTGEQYF. CDR3 nucleotide sequence: TGTGCCAGCAGCTTAGAAGGACTAGCGGGGACTGGGGAGCAGTACTTC.